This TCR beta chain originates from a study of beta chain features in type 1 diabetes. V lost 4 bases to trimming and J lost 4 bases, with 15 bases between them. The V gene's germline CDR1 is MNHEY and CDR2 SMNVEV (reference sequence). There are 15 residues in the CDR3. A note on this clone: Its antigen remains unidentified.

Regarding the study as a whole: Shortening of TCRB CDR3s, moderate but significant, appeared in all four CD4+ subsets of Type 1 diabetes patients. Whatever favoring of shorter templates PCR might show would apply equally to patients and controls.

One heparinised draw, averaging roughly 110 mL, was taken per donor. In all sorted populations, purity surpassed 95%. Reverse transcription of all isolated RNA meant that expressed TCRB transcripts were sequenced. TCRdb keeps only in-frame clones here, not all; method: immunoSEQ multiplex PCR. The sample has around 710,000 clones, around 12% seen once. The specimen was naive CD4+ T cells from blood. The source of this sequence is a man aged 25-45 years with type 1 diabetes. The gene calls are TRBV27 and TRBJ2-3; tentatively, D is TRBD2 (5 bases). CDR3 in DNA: TGTGCCAGCAGTTGGTCGGGGTCATTTGCAGATACGCAGTATTTT. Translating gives CASSWSGSFADTQYF.